Sequencing of this T cell receptor beta chain was carried out in a study of blood T cells in healthy people across ages. Healthy individuals of Caucasian origin from Russia, aged roughly 6 to 90, served as donors. Per individual sample, total RNA of at least 5.5 micrograms was extracted. For the second PCR, which ran for roughly 6 to 12 cycles, a sample-barcoded 5' primer and a J-beta primer mix were used. A tag from a template-switch adaptor with 12 random nucleotides marked each cDNA molecule. TCRdb fed the 5' RACE reads into MiXCR, producing one record per CDR3 protein. The sample lists 2 million or so distinct CDR3 sequences, less than 50% occurring once. The sequence came from a woman aged 40-49 years in good health. Sequencing was carried out using blood.

CDR3 sequence (DNA): TGCGCCAGCAGCCAAGTAGCCGGGACTAGGGAACTAGATACGCAGTATTTT. Its translation: CASSQVAGTRELDTQYF. J is TRBJ2-3 and V is TRBV4-3; 8 bases map to TRBD2. V shed 1 base, J shed 5 bases, and the junction held 11 bases outside the gene matches. This CDR3 is built from 17 residues. Looked up from germline, CDR1 is LGHNA and CDR2 is YSLEER.